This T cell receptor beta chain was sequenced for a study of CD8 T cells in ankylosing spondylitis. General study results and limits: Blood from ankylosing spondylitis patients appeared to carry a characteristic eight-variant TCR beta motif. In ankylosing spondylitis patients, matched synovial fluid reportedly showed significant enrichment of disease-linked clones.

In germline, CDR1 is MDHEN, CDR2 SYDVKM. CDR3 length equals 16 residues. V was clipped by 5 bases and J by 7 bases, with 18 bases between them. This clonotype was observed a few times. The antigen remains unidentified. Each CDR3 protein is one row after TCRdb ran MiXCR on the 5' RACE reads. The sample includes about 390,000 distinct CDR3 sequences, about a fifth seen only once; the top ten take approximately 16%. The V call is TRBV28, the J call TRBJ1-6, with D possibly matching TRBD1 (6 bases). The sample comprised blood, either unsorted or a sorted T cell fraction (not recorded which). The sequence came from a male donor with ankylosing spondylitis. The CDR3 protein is CASSPTTGQKNSPLHF. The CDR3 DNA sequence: TGTGCCAGCAGTCCAACAACCGGACAGAAGAATTCACCCCTCCACTTT.